Below are 11 T cell receptor beta chains sequenced from a single sample in a study of blood T cells in healthy people across ages. Alongside a J-beta primer mix, a sample-barcoded 5' primer served in a second PCR lasting roughly 7 to 12 cycles. TCRdb independently ran MiXCR on the 5' RACE reads; one entry per CDR3 protein. Of more than 500,000 distinct CDR3 sequences in the sample, 27% were seen once. Sequenced: blood. The receptors stem from a woman aged 65 to 85 in good health.

Ten or more counts support this clonotype. The CDR3 bases are TGCGCCAGCAGCCAAGAGCGAGGAAATCTAGGTGAAAAACTGTTTTTT. The encoded protein is CASSQERGNLGEKLFF. The gene calls are TRBV4-3 and TRBJ1-4; the D is unclear. The V and J ends lost 0 bases and 7 bases respectively, with 15 bases between them. The CDR3 sequence is 16 residues long. CDR1 and CDR2 (germline): LGHNA, YSLEER.

This clonotype was detected a few times. The CDR3: CASSPPGLATYEQYF. Here the CDR3 DNA reads TGTGCCAGCTCGCCCCCCGGACTAGCGACCTACGAGCAGTACTTC. This rearrangement joins TRBV18 to TRBJ2-5, with TRBD2 matching over 9 bases. The J call is doubtful: the DNA matches TRBJ2-7 better. Germline V gene sequence: CDR1 KGHSH, CDR2 LQKENI. This CDR3 is built from 15 residues.

The chain recombines TRBV5-1 with TRBJ1-2; D might be TRBD1 (6 bases). V gave up 3 bases and J gave up 0 bases, with 12 bases separating them. The CDR3 extends over 15 amino acids. Germline CDR1 reads SGHRS; CDR2 reads YFSETQ. The CDR3 DNA follows: TGCGCCAGCAGCTATGGGACACCCACTAACTATGGCTACACCTTC. Its translation is CASSYGTPTNYGYTF. The entire variable domain, with the rest obtained from reference TRBV5-1 and TRBJ1-2, is as follows: KAGVTQTPRYLIKTRGQQVTLSCSPISGHRSVSWYQQTPGQGLQFLFEYFSETQRNKGNFPGRFSGRQFSNSRSEMNVSTLELGDSALYLCASSYGTPTNYGYTFGSGTRLTVV.

This clonotype was observed a few times. The chain has TRBV24-1 and TRBJ2-1; the match to TRBD1 covers 8 bases. V lost 7 bases and J lost 0; bases outside the gene matches: 4. Germline CDR1 is KGHDR and CDR2 is SFDVKD. The CDR3 has 15 amino acids. The CDR3 coding sequence is TGTGCCACCAGCGGACAGGGAAACTCCTACAATGAGCAGTTCTTC. Protein: CATSGQGNSYNEQFF.

This chain connects TRBV19 to TRBJ1-3, with 9 bases lining up with TRBD1. From germline, CDR1 is LNHDA and CDR2 SQIVND (reference sequence). There are 19 residues in the CDR3. V was clipped by 6 bases and J by 0 bases; unmatched bases: 15. CDR3 protein: CASSPGTGKRGFSGNTIYF. CDR3 bases: TGTGCCAGTAGCCCCGGGACAGGGAAGCGCGGTTTCTCTGGAAACACCATATATTTT. The full variable domain, its missing parts supplied by reference TRBV19 and TRBJ1-3, is DGGITQSPKYLFRKEGQNVTLSCEQNLNHDAMYWYRQDPGQGLRLIYYSQIVNDFQKGDIAEGYSVSREKKESFPLTVTSAQKNPTAFYLCASSPGTGKRGFSGNTIYFGEGSWLTVV.

The genes are TRBV7-2 and TRBJ2-5; TRBD1 aligns across 9 bases. The CDR3 covers 14 residues. V gave up 6 bases and J gave up 6 bases; unmatched junction bases: 8. Germline CDR1 SGHTA, CDR2 FQGNSA. In DNA form, the CDR3 reads TGTGCCAGCAGTTCCAGGACAGGGGAGAAGACCCAGTACTTC. Translation gives CASSSRTGEKTQYF.

The J gene is TRBJ2-3, the V gene TRBV5-6; either TRBD1 or TRBD2 may fit D (6 bases each). Germline assignment: CDR1 SGHDT and CDR2 YYEEEE. Trimming shortened V by 0 bases and J by 5 bases, and 10 bases separated the two germline ends. CDR3 length: 14 residues. Here the CDR3 reads CASSLAGDLDTQYF. CDR3 coding DNA: TGTGCCAGCAGCTTGGCAGGGGACTTAGATACGCAGTATTTT.

The chain is built from TRBV5-1 and TRBJ2-2, with D uncertain. The CDR3 is 15 amino acids. The germline V gene has CDR1 SGHRS and CDR2 YFSETQ. V shed 1 base and J shed 4 bases, with 11 bases lying between them. CDR3 DNA sequence: TGCGCCAGCAGCTTGATCAGGCCTCTCACCGGGGAGCTGTTTTTT. It yields the protein CASSLIRPLTGELFF.

This clonotype turned up a few times. This chain connects TRBV7-9 to TRBJ1-2; 7 nucleotides match TRBD1. With V trimmed by 4 bases and J by 6 bases, 11 bases remained unmatched. The CDR3 sequence is 15 residues long. The germline V gene has CDR1 SEHNR and CDR2 FQNEAQ (reference sequence). The CDR3 DNA follows: TGTGCCAGCAGCTCGGCAGGGCGGGACAGTAATGGCTACACCTTC. Residues: CASSSAGRDSNGYTF. Variable domain in full (rest from reference TRBV7-9 and TRBJ1-2): DTGVSQNPRHKITKRGQNVTFRCDPISEHNRLYWYRQTLGQGPEFLTYFQNEAQLEKSRLLSDRFSAERPKGSFSTLEIQRTEQGDSAMYLCASSSAGRDSNGYTFGSGTRLTVV.

The rearrangement uses TRBV20-1 and TRBJ1-2; possibly TRBD1 for D (5 bases). Looked up from germline, CDR1 is DFQATT and CDR2 is SNEGSKA (reference sequence). The germline V and J ends were trimmed by 2 bases and 8 bases, with 15 bases remaining between them. The CDR3 extends over 13 amino acids. The CDR3 spells CSARISAGRGYTF. CDR3 bases: TGCAGTGCTAGAATCTCGGCAGGGCGAGGCTACACCTTC.

The chain recombines TRBV21-1 with TRBJ2-5; TRBD2 reflects the table's D call only, with no check against the DNA. The DNA end is more similar to TRBJ2-7, so the J call may be wrong. TRBV21-1 is a documented pseudogene. The CDR3 is made up of 16 amino acids. This CDR3 is CASSKNYGGDLYEQYF. The CDR3 DNA is TGTGCCAGCAGCAAAAATTATGGAGGGGACCTTTACGAGCAGTACTTC.